A selection of T cell receptor beta chains follows, all from one sample in a study of CD8 T cells in Susac syndrome. TCRdb re-derived calls from the immunoSEQ multiplex PCR reads in MiXCR, one entry per CDR3 protein. Altogether some 300,000 distinct CDR3 sequences are present, about 89% being singletons, with the ten largest covering around 0.18%. Input material: CD8+ T cells from PBMCs. The receptor source for this set is a human donor with multiple sclerosis. The CDR3 runs from the conserved cysteine through the conserved F or W. Each record gives: clone size, J gene, V gene, D gene, CDR3 DNA, CDR3 protein. The D gene is left open where the match is weak. Rows may omit the clone size; those that give it use once, few, many or a size class.

size: -; J: TRBJ2-1; V: TRBV27; D: -; DNA: TGTGCCAGCAGTATGGGACACCACAATGAGCAGTTCTTC; CDR3: CASSMGHHNEQFF
size: -; J: TRBJ1-2; V: TRBV4-3; D: -; DNA: TGCGCCAGCAGCCAGACGCTTGGACAAGGCTATGGCTACACCTTC; CDR3: CASSQTLGQGYGYTF
size: -; J: TRBJ2-7; V: TRBV15; D: -; DNA: TGTGCCACCAGCAGCTACGGCCCCCAGTCTTACGAGCAGTACTTC; CDR3: CATSSYGPQSYEQYF
size: -; J: TRBJ1-2; V: TRBV29-1; D: -; DNA: TGCAGTGGTGAACAGTCCTCTACCTATGGCTACACCTTC; CDR3: CSGEQSSTYGYTF
size: -; J: TRBJ2-3; V: TRBV29-1; D: TRBD2; DNA: TGCAGCGTTGAAAGCGGGGTACGCACAGATACGCAGTATTTT; CDR3: CSVESGVRTDTQYF
size: -; J: TRBJ2-3; V: TRBV10-3; D: -; DNA: TGTGCCATCACCCTAAACCCCTTAGACGCGGATACGCAGTATTTT; CDR3: CAITLNPLDADTQYF
size: once; J: TRBJ1-3; V: TRBV2; D: -; DNA: TGTGCCAGCAGACCGACGAGCTCTGAAAACACCATATATTTT; CDR3: CASRPTSSENTIYF
size: -; J: TRBJ2-7; V: TRBV4-3; D: TRBD2; DNA: TGCGCCAGCAGCCGGATCCTCGGCGGGGGGGACGAGCAGTACTTC; CDR3: CASSRILGGGDEQYF
size: -; J: TRBJ2-2; V: TRBV4-3; D: -; DNA: TGCGCCAGCAGCCAGGCCTCCCGCCCCGGGGAGCTGTTTTTT; CDR3: CASSQASRPGELFF
size: -; J: TRBJ2-3; V: TRBV9; D: TRBD1; DNA: TGTGCCAGCAGCGCAGGGACAGGGGGCTTGACAGATACGCAGTATTTT; CDR3: CASSAGTGGLTDTQYF
size: -; J: TRBJ2-5; V: TRBV4-3; D: TRBD1; DNA: TGCGCCAGCAGCCAAGGGCCCCCGGGACAGCGACTTCAAGAGACCCAGTACTTC; CDR3: CASSQGPPGQRLQETQYF
size: -; J: TRBJ1-3; V: TRBV27; D: -; DNA: TGTGCCAGCAGTCACAGAGCCTCTGGAAACACCATATATTTT; CDR3: CASSHRASGNTIYF
size: -; J: TRBJ2-1; V: TRBV19; D: -; DNA: TGTGCCAGTAGTGTTGGGGGGATCAATGAGCAGTTCTTC; CDR3: CASSVGGINEQFF
size: -; J: TRBJ2-2; V: TRBV28; D: -; DNA: TGTGCCAGCAGCCCGCAGGGGTTGGGCGGGGAGCTGTTTTTT; CDR3: CASSPQGLGGELFF
size: -; J: TRBJ2-1; V: TRBV27; D: TRBD1; DNA: TGTGCCAGCAGTTCGACCCCCGACAGGGCTGATGAGCAGTTCTTC; CDR3: CASSSTPDRADEQFF
size: few; J: TRBJ1-5; V: TRBV6-2/TRBV6-3; D: -; DNA: TGTGCCAGCAGTTACGTCGGAGGGAGGGATCAGCCCCAGCATTTT; CDR3: CASSYVGGRDQPQHF
size: -; J: TRBJ2-7; V: TRBV20-1; D: TRBD1; DNA: TGCAGTGCCCCGGACAGGGTGAATACCTACGAGCAGTACTTC; CDR3: CSAPDRVNTYEQYF
size: -; J: TRBJ2-7; V: TRBV19; D: -; DNA: TGTGCCAGTAGTATGGGCGGTCACGAGCAGTACTTC; CDR3: CASSMGGHEQYF
size: -; J: TRBJ2-7; V: TRBV6-2/TRBV6-3; D: TRBD1; DNA: TGTGCCAGCAGTTCTTCCGGGACAGGGGTCCACGAGCAGTACTTC; CDR3: CASSSSGTGVHEQYF
size: -; J: TRBJ2-3; V: TRBV24-1; D: -; DNA: TGTGCCACCAGTACGCAGGGGCAGGACACAGATACGCAGTATTTT; CDR3: CATSTQGQDTDTQYF
size: -; J: TRBJ2-1; V: TRBV4-2; D: TRBD1; DNA: TGTGCCAGCAGCCGCCGGGGAGACAGGGAACCTGAGCAGTTCTTC; CDR3: CASSRRGDREPEQFF
size: -; J: TRBJ2-5; V: TRBV29-1; D: -; DNA: TGCAGCGTTCCTCCTCGGGCGCAAGAGACCCAGTACTTC; CDR3: CSVPPRAQETQYF
size: -; J: TRBJ2-7; V: TRBV4-1; D: TRBD1; DNA: TGCGCCAGCAGCCAAGGGGACAGGGGAGGCTACGAGCAGTACTTC; CDR3: CASSQGDRGGYEQYF
size: -; J: TRBJ2-7; V: TRBV20-1; D: TRBD2; DNA: TGCAGTGCTAGCCCAACAGGCTCCCTATTACCCCCGGGACTAGCCTACGAGCAGTACTTC; CDR3: CSASPTGSLLPPGLAYEQYF
size: -; J: TRBJ2-7; V: TRBV7-8; D: -; DNA: TGTGCCAGCAGCTTCCCTCCCCGGGACAACAACTACGAGCAGTACTTC; CDR3: CASSFPPRDNNYEQYF
size: -; J: TRBJ2-7; V: TRBV28; D: TRBD1; DNA: TGTGCCAGCTCCAAACTCTGGGGGACAGGGTCATACGAGCAGTACTTC; CDR3: CASSKLWGTGSYEQYF
size: -; J: TRBJ2-7; V: TRBV7-8; D: -; DNA: TGTGCCAGCAACCAAAGAATGGGGCAGACCTACGAGCAGTACTTC; CDR3: CASNQRMGQTYEQYF
size: -; J: TRBJ1-1; V: TRBV30; D: -; DNA: TGTGCCTGGAGTGTCGGAATTGAAGCTTTCTTT; CDR3: CAWSVGIEAFF
size: -; J: TRBJ2-3; V: TRBV7-9; D: TRBD2; DNA: TGTGCCAGCAGCCCTGCTAGCGGGGGCCTGACAGATACGCAGTATTTT; CDR3: CASSPASGGLTDTQYF
size: -; J: TRBJ2-3; V: TRBV6-5; D: TRBD1; DNA: TGTGCCAGCAGTTACTCTACCGGGACAGGGGGAGGTACGCAGTATTTT; CDR3: CASSYSTGTGGGTQYF
size: -; J: TRBJ2-7; V: TRBV6-1; D: TRBD1; DNA: TGTGCCAGCAGTGAAAGGACAGGGGCTTACTACGAGCAGTACTTC; CDR3: CASSERTGAYYEQYF
size: -; J: TRBJ2-7; V: TRBV9; D: -; DNA: TGTGCCAGCAGCGCCACAGGGGGGGCCTACGAGCAGTACTTC; CDR3: CASSATGGAYEQYF
size: -; J: TRBJ2-5; V: TRBV12-3/TRBV12-4; D: TRBD2; DNA: TGTGCCAGCAGTCACAAGGGAGGGGAGACCCAGTACTTC; CDR3: CASSHKGGETQYF
size: -; J: TRBJ2-3; V: TRBV7-8; D: TRBD2; DNA: TGTGCCAGCAGCTTTGGACTAGCTCTTGACACAGATACGCAGTATTTT; CDR3: CASSFGLALDTDTQYF